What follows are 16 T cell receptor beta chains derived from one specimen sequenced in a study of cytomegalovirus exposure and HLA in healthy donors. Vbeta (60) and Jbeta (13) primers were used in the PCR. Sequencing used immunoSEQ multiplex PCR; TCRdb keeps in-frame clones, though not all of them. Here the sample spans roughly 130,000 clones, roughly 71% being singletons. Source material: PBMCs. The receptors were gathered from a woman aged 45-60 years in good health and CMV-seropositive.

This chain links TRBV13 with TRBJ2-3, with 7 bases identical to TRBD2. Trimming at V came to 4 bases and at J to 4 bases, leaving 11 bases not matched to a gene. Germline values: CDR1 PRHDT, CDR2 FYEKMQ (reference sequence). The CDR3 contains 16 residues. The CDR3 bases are TGTGCCAGCAGCTCGGGCCCGGGGGGAGGTGCAGATACGCAGTATTTT. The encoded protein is CASSSGPGGGADTQYF.

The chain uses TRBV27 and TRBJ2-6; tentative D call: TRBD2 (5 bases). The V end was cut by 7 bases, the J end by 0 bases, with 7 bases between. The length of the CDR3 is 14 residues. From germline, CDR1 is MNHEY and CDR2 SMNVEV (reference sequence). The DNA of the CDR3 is TGTGCCAGCAAACGGGGCTCTGGGGCCAACGTCCTGACTTTC. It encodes CASKRGSGANVLTF.

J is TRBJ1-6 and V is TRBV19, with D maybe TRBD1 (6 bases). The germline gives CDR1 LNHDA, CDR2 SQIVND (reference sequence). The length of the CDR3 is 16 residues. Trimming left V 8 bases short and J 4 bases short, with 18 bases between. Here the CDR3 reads CASHSTGGRYNSPLHF. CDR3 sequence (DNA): TGTGCCAGTCACTCAACCGGGGGGCGATATAATTCACCCCTCCACTTT.

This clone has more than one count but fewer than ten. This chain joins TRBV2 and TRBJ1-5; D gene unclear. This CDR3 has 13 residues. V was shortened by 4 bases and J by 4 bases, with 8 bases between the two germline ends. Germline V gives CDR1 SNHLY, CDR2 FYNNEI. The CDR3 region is CASSGRENQPQHF. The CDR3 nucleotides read TGTGCCAGCAGTGGACGGGAGAATCAGCCCCAGCATTTT.

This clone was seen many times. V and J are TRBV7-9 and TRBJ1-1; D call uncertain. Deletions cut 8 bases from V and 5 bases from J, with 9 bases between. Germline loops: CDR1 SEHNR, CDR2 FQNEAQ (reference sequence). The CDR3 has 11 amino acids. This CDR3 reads CASAGSTEAFF. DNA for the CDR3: TGTGCCAGCGCCGGGTCTACTGAAGCTTTCTTT.

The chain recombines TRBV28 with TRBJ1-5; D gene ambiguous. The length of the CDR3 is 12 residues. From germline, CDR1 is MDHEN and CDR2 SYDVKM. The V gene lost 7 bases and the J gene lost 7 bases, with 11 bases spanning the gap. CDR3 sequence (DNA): TGTGCCAGCAACGAGGGCCCGCAGCCCCAGCATTTT. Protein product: CASNEGPQPQHF.

The CDR3 loop reads CASSLAPGQGLYEQYF. DNA of the CDR3: TGTGCCAGCAGCTTAGCTCCGGGACAGGGTTTGTACGAGCAGTACTTC. The V call is TRBV7-8, the J call TRBJ2-7; TRBD1 agrees at 9 bases. CDR3 length: 16 residues. Trimming removed 0 bases from V and 4 bases from J; junction bases left unmatched: 7. Germline CDR1 SGHVS, CDR2 FQNEAQ.

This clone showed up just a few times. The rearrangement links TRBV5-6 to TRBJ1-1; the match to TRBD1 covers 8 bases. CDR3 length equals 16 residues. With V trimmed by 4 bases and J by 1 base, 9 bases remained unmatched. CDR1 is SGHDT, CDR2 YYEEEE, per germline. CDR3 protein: CASSAGTGTGNTEAFF. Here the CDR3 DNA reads TGTGCCAGCAGCGCGGGTACCGGGACAGGGAACACTGAAGCTTTCTTT.

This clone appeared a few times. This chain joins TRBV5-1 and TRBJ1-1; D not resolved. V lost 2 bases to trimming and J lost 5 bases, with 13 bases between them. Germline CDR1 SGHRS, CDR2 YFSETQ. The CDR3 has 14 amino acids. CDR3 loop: CASSLSVPGTEAFF. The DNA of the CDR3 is TGCGCCAGCAGCTTAAGCGTTCCGGGGACTGAAGCTTTCTTT.

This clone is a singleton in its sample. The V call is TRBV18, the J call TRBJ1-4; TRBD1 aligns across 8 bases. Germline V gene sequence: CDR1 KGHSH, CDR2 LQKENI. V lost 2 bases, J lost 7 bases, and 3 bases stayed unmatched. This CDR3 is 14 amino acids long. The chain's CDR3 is CASSPGQGGEKLFF. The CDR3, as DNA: TGTGCCAGCTCACCAGGACAGGGAGGTGAAAAACTGTTTTTT.

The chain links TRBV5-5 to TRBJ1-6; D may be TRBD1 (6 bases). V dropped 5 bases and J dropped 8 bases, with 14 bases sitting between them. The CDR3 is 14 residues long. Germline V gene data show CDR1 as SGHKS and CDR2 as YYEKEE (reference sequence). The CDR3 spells CASSWTEPDSPLHF. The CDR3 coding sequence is TGTGCCAGCAGTTGGACAGAGCCGGATTCACCCCTCCACTTT.

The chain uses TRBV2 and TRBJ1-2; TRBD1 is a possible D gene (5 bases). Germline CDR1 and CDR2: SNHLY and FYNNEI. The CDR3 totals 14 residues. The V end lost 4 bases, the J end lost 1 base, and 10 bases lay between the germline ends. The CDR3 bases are TGTGCCAGCAGTGTGCCAGGGTGTAACTATGGCTACACCTTC. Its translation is CASSVPGCNYGYTF.

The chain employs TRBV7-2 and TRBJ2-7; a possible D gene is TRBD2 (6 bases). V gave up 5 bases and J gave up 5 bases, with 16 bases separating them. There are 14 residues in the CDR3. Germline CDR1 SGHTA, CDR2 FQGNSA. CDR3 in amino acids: CASSRAGRGHEQYF. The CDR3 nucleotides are TGTGCCAGCAGCCGGGCGGGGCGGGGACACGAGCAGTACTTC.

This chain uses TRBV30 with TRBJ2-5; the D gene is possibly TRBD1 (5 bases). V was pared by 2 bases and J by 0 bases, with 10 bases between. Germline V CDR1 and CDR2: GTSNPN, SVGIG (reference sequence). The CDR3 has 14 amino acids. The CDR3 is CAWSLPGNQETQYF. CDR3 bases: TGTGCCTGGAGTCTTCCAGGGAACCAAGAGACCCAGTACTTC.

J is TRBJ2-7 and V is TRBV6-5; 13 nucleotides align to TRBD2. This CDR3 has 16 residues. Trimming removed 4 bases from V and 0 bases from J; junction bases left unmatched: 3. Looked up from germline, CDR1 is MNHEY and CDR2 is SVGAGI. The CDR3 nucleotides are TGTGCCAGCAGTTTAGGGACTAGCGGGGCCTCCTACGAGCAGTACTTC. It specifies CASSLGTSGASYEQYF.

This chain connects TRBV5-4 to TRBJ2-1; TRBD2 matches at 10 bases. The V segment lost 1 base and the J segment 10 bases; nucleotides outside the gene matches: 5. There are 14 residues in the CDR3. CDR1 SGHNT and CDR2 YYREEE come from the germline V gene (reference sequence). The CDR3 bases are TGTGCCAGCAGCTTGTCTAGCGGGGGTCAGGAGCAGTTCTTC. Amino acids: CASSLSSGGQEQFF.